This TCR beta chain appears in the sequencing data of a study of cytomegalovirus exposure and HLA in healthy donors. The PCR was carried out with 60 Vbeta primers and 13 Jbeta primers. Assay: immunoSEQ multiplex PCR; the TCRdb copy retains only in-frame clones and omits some. The repertoire consists of approximately 150,000 clones, with roughly 80% occurring once and the leading ten covering about an eighth. Regarding this clone: Antigen specificity is unknown.

V gave up 5 bases and J gave up 5 bases, with 12 bases separating them. There are 13 residues in the CDR3. The germline V gene has CDR1 SGHNT and CDR2 YENEEA. Overall study findings and caveats: Reports described diagnosis of cytomegalovirus status by the classifier as highly specific and sensitive. The authors confirmed in vitro that a few CMV-associated chains were specific for CMV antigens. Productive status was seen about 90% or about 30% of the time for most TCR beta V segments in an earlier analysis.

The source is a woman in her thirties or forties in good health and CMV-seronegative. Sequenced input: PBMCs. The chain joins TRBV11-3 to TRBJ2-5, with a possible D match to TRBD2 (5 bases). CDR3 loop: CASSPEGRETQYF. The CDR3 DNA reads TGTGCCAGCAGCCCTGAGGGAAGGGAGACCCAGTACTTC.